The TCR beta chain under discussion was sequenced for a study of blood T cell repertoires in COVID-19. Across the study: Both acute and convalescent COVID-19 samples were obtained from the United States, Italy and Spain. From T cells, B-cell-depleted T cells, or PBMCs came the material, which was cDNA or gDNA.

Trimming left V 2 bases short and J 4 bases short, with 11 bases between. The CDR3 consists of 15 residues. Germline V lookup: CDR1 SGHVS, CDR2 FQNEAQ. TCRdb's table, derived via immunoSEQ multiplex PCR, lists solely in-frame clones and lacks some. The sample shows roughly 300,000 clones, 87% of them seen only once. Sequencing used peripheral blood. This sequence joins TRBV7-8 and TRBJ1-4, with unresolved D. The source of this sequence is a middle-aged woman who had recovered from COVID-19. CDR3: CASSLIFVRNEKLFF. The CDR3 DNA reads TGTGCCAGCAGCTTAATTTTTGTCCGTAATGAAAAACTGTTTTTT.